The next 2 T cell receptor beta chains were all read from a single sample in a study of shared clonotypes between healthy human individuals. The repertoire was sequenced with immunoSEQ multiplex PCR; TCRdb's copy has only in-frame clones and lacks some. The sample shows about 2.4 million clones, 93% of them seen only once. Sequencing was performed on naive CD4+ T cells from PBMCs. Subset reported: CD45RA+ positively selected. These receptors were obtained from a man between 18 and 29 years old in good health. Some clones in this sample may be carry-over from other donors' samples.

The V call is TRBV6-1, the J call TRBJ1-2, with a tentative D call TRBD1 (6 bases). The germline V gene encodes CDR1 MNHNS and CDR2 SASEGT. Trimming took 7 bases from V and 4 from J, leaving 19 bases between them. The CDR3 runs to 15 residues. CDR3 protein: CASNEGGLGGYGYTF. In DNA, the CDR3 is TGTGCCAGCAACGAGGGGGGGTTGGGCGGCTATGGCTACACCTTC.

The chain combines TRBV6-1 with TRBJ2-5; 10 nucleotides match TRBD2. The CDR3 has 16 residues. Germline V CDR1 and CDR2: MNHNS, SASEGT. The J segment lost 6 bases and the V segment lost 1 base, leaving 8 bases of the junction unmatched. In nucleotides, the CDR3 is TGTGCCAGCAGTGAAGTGGCTAGCGGGAGTGTAAAGACCCAGTACTTC. This codes for CASSEVASGSVKTQYF.